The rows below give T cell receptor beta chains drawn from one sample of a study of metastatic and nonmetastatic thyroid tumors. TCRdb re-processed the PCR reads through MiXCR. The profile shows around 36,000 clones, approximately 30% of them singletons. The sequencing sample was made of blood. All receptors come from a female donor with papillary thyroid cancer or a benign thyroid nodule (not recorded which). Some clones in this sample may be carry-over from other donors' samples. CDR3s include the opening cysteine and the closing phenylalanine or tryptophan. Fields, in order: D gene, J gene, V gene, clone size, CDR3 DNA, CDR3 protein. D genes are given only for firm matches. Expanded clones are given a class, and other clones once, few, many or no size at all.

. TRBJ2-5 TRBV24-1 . TGTGCCACCAGTGATTTGCGATTTGGGGGGCAAGAGACCCAGTACTTC CATSDLRFGGQETQYF
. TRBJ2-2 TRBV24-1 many TGTGCCACCAGTGATTTTAGGGAAGACACCGGGGAGCTGTTTTTT CATSDFREDTGELFF
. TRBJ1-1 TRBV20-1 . TGCAGTGCACCAGGCCACACGGACACTGAAGCTTTCTTT CSAPGHTDTEAFF
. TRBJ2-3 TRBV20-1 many TGCAGTGCTAGAGATCGATCGGGAGTATCAGATACGCAGTATTTT CSARDRSGVSDTQYF
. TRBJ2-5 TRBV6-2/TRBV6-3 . TGTGCCAGCGGTTACTCGCCGGGACATCAAGAGACCCAGTACTTC CASGYSPGHQETQYF
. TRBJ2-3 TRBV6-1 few TGTGCCAGCAGTGATGGGGGTACAACGCAGTATTTT CASSDGGTTQYF
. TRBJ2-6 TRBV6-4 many TGTGCCAGCAGTGACTCGGGGGCTGGGGCCAACGTCCTGACTTTC CASSDSGAGANVLTF
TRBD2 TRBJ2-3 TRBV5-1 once TGCGCCAGCAGCTCGGACGGCGGGAGGAGCATAGATACGCAGTATTTT CASSSDGGRSIDTQYF
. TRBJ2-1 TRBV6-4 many TGTGCCAGCAGTGACAACTCCTACAATGAGCAGTTCTTC CASSDNSYNEQFF
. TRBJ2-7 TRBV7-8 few TGTGCCACTAGCTTAGATTACGAGCAGTACTTC CATSLDYEQYF
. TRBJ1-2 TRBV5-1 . TGCGCCAGCAGCTTGGCCCCGGGGCGGATGGGTGGCTACACCTTC CASSLAPGRMGGYTF